Shown below are 27 T cell receptor beta chains from a single sample sequenced in a study of CXCR3-negative and CXCR3-positive naive CD8 T cells. Study outcomes and limitations: The TRB CDR3s that CXCR3-positive naive cells carried were more hydrophobic than those of CXCR3-negative naive cells.

The study made its TRB cDNA libraries by 5' RACE, adding UMI labels. TCRdb reworked the 5' RACE reads into one entry per CDR3 protein, no DNA. The repertoire table contains some 140,000 distinct CDR3 sequences. The antigens of these receptors remain unknown. The specimen was naive CXCR3+ CD8+ T cells from blood. Subset denoted: CD45RO-CCR7+CD27+CD95- naive CD8+ T cells expressing CXCR3 (TNR3+). Receptors were obtained from a human donor in good health. Some clones in this sample may be carry-over from other donors' samples.

The chain combines TRBV28 with TRBJ2-1; TCRdb returns TRBD1, unconfirmable since there is no DNA. Germline CDR1 is MDHEN and CDR2 is SYDVKM. The CDR3 loop spans 13 amino acids. The CDR3 sequence is CASSPTTGNEQFF.

The V gene is TRBV7-9, the J gene TRBJ2-7; TCRdb reports TRBD1, a call that lacks DNA to check it against. This CDR3 region has 16 residues. CDR1 and CDR2 (germline): SEHNR, FQNEAQ (reference sequence). The CDR3 protein is CASSLVGTGRFYEQYF.

The V gene is TRBV23-1, the J gene TRBJ1-1. TRBV23-1 is identified as an open reading frame with a role that is uncertain. The CDR3 extends over 15 amino acids. The CDR3 protein is CASSPPLRQKPKAFF.

This chain uses TRBV20-1 with TRBJ2-7. Germline V gene sequence: CDR1 DFQATT, CDR2 SNEGSKA (reference sequence). CDR3 length: 15 amino acids. The CDR3 protein is CSARDGLAGTYEQYF.

This chain uses TRBV25-1 with TRBJ1-1. The CDR3 contains 13 residues. Germline V lookup: CDR1 MGHDK, CDR2 SYGVNS. The chain's CDR3 is CASSARGFPEAFF.

The chain has TRBV20-1 and TRBJ1-1; TCRdb reports TRBD1, a call that lacks DNA to check it against. Germline CDR1 reads DFQATT; CDR2 reads SNEGSKA (reference sequence). The CDR3 loop spans 13 amino acids. CDR3 in amino acids: CSATNPDRGYIFF.

The chain recombines TRBV12-3 or TRBV12-4 with TRBJ1-5; TCRdb names TRBD1, which stays unverified in the absence of DNA. The CDR3 is made up of 14 amino acids. The CDR3 loop is CASNVGATAQPQHF.

The chain employs TRBV6-2 or TRBV6-3 and TRBJ2-7; the TCRdb call, TRBD1, lacks DNA for checking. Germline V gene data show CDR1 as MNHEY and CDR2 as SVGEGT. This CDR3 has 14 amino acids. The CDR3 sequence: CASSYGRVSYEQYF.

The V and J genes are TRBV7-9 and TRBJ2-7; TCRdb reports TRBD2, a call that lacks DNA to check it against. Germline CDR1 reads SEHNR; CDR2 reads FQNEAQ (reference sequence). This CDR3 contains 17 residues. CDR3 region: CASAGRMEAGLSYEQYF.

The chain links TRBV12-3 or TRBV12-4 to TRBJ1-1; there is no DNA to check the TCRdb D call of TRBD1. The CDR3 length is 14 residues. The CDR3 sequence: CASSLWTGNTEAFF.

The CDR3 sequence is CASVGQEVLNSPLHF. The J gene is TRBJ1-6, the V gene TRBV25-1; TCRdb's D gene call, TRBD1, goes unchecked for lack of DNA. Germline loops: CDR1 MGHDK, CDR2 SYGVNS. This CDR3 is 15 amino acids long.

The chain combines TRBV4-3 with TRBJ2-5. Looked up from germline, CDR1 is LGHNA and CDR2 is YSLEER. CDR3 size: 13 residues. This chain's CDR3 is CASSQGSEETQYF.

The chain joins TRBV6-2 or TRBV6-3 to TRBJ1-1; there is no DNA to check the TCRdb D call of TRBD1. The CDR3 sequence is 15 residues long. The germline V gene has CDR1 MNHEY and CDR2 SVGEGT. The CDR3 region is CASSTGYLWNTEAFF.

CDR3 amino acids: CARAVGDRVLDEQFF. The chain couples TRBV2 to TRBJ2-1; TCRdb indicates TRBD1, and absent DNA this call remains unverified. CDR3 length: 15 residues. Germline CDR1 and CDR2: SNHLY and FYNNEI.

The chain couples TRBV29-1 to TRBJ2-3; there is no DNA to check the TCRdb D call of TRBD2. Germline V gives CDR1 SQVTM, CDR2 ANQGSEA. CDR3 length: 13 residues. Here the CDR3 reads CSVVILGGDTQYF.

V gene TRBV4-1 combines with J gene TRBJ2-7; TCRdb indicates TRBD2, and absent DNA this call remains unverified. Germline lookup yields CDR1 MGHRA and CDR2 YSYEKL. The CDR3 totals 15 residues. This CDR3 reads CASGEGVRGTYEQYF.

V and J are TRBV28 and TRBJ2-1; TCRdb outputs TRBD1, but without DNA this stays unchecked. Per the germline V gene, CDR1 is MDHEN and CDR2 is SYDVKM. This CDR3 spans 21 amino acids. The CDR3 region is CASSLSIGVVSVGQGHNEQFF.

The chain couples TRBV6-5 to TRBJ2-1; there is no DNA to check the TCRdb D call of TRBD1. Germline V CDR1 and CDR2: MNHEY, SVGAGI. The CDR3 is made up of 14 amino acids. The CDR3 protein is CASSYRDIYNEQFF.

The chain joins TRBV6-2 or TRBV6-3 to TRBJ1-5; the D call of TRBD1 rests on TCRdb alone, since no DNA is present to check it. In germline, CDR1 is MNHEY, CDR2 SVGEGT. The CDR3 totals 19 residues. Here the CDR3 reads CASRTGQGAGRFGNQPQHF.

Here the CDR3 reads CASSLAGNRAQTQYF. The chain has TRBV5-6 and TRBJ2-5; TCRdb reports TRBD1, a call that lacks DNA to check it against. The CDR3 is 15 amino acids. CDR1 SGHDT and CDR2 YYEEEE come from the germline V gene.

This sequence joins TRBV6-2 or TRBV6-3 and TRBJ2-7. The germline CDR1 and CDR2 sequences are MNHEY and SVGEGT. The CDR3 runs to 13 residues. This chain's CDR3 is CASSLPAPYEQYF.

The genes are TRBV4-1 and TRBJ2-5; the D call of TRBD1 rests on TCRdb alone, since no DNA is present to check it. This CDR3 has 13 residues. In germline, CDR1 is MGHRA, CDR2 YSYEKL. CDR3 residues: CASSQDRVETQYF.

V is TRBV5-1 and J is TRBJ2-1. This CDR3 is 14 amino acids long. Germline V gene lookup returns CDR1 SGHRS and CDR2 YFSETQ. CDR3 amino acids: CASSLAGRYNEQFF.

The chain is built from TRBV12-3 or TRBV12-4 and TRBJ2-1; the D gene TCRdb calls, TRBD1, cannot be checked with no DNA. This CDR3 is built from 18 residues. CDR3 sequence reads: CASSPGQTGQIFRNEQFF.

CDR3 protein: CSARGTGLSSYEQYF. This chain uses TRBV20-1 with TRBJ2-7; the D call of TRBD1 rests on TCRdb alone, since no DNA is present to check it. This CDR3 spans 15 amino acids. Germline lookup yields CDR1 DFQATT and CDR2 SNEGSKA (reference sequence).

The chain combines TRBV19 with TRBJ1-1; the TCRdb call, TRBD1, lacks DNA for checking. In germline, CDR1 is LNHDA, CDR2 SQIVND (reference sequence). The CDR3 covers 14 residues. CDR3 loop: CASSGGGGASEAFF.

CDR3 in amino acids: CASSLDTGNTAKNIQYF. The V call is TRBV7-6, the J call TRBJ2-4. Germline CDR1 reads SGHVS; CDR2 reads FNYEAQ. The CDR3 has 17 residues. The full variable domain, in which reference TRBV7-6 and TRBJ2-4 provide the parts outside the CDR3, is GAGVSQSPRYKVTKRGQDVALRCDPISGHVSLYWYRQALGQGPEFLTYFNYEAQQDKSGLPNDRFSAERPEGSISTLTIQRTEQRDSAMYRCASSLDTGNTAKNIQYFGAGTRLSVL.